This T cell receptor (beta chain) stems from a study of T cells in Graves' hyperthyroidism and ophthalmopathy. Notes on this clonotype: Its antigen is not identified.

Study outcomes and limitations: The model anticipated ophthalmopathy a median about six months pre-onset.

Exclusion of patients followed from uncontrolled infection, other autoimmune disease, pregnancy or lactation. Every diagnosis used clinical symptoms, serum thyroxine and TRAb, thyroid ultrasound and orbital computed tomography. TCR beta CDR3 sequences were amplified from RNA transcripts. Using the HTBI primer set, a first-round RT-PCR was run on the TCR CDR3. TCRdb ran MiXCR on the multiplex PCR reads and lists one entry per CDR3 protein. The table records approximately 640,000 distinct CDR3 sequences, about 45% of them present only once. This TCR was sampled from an adult man with Graves' disease, either hyperthyroidism or ophthalmopathy (not recorded which). The sample consisted of peripheral blood or thyroid tissue (not recorded which).

The CDR3 loop reads CAISEGWDYGYTF. CDR3 nucleotides: TGTGCCATCAGTGAAGGATGGGACTATGGCTACACCTTC. V usage is TRBV10-3 and J usage is TRBJ1-2; D gene unclear. This CDR3 is built from 13 residues. With 3 bases removed from V and 3 bases from J, the gap between germline ends came to 8 bases. Germline V gene lookup returns CDR1 ENHRY and CDR2 SYGVKD.